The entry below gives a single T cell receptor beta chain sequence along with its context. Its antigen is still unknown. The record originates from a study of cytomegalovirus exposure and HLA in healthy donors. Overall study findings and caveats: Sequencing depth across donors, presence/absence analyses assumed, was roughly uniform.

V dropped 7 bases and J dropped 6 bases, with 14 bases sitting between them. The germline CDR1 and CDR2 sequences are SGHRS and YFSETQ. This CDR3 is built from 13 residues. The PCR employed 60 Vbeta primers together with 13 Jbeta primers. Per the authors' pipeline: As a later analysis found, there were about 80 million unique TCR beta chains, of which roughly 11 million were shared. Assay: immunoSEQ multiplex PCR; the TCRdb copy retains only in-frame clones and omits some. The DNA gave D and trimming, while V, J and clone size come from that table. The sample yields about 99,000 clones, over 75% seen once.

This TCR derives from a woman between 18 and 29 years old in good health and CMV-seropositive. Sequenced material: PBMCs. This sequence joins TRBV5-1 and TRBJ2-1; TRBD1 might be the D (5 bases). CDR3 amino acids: CASGQGLGNEQFF. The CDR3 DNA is TGCGCCAGCGGTCAGGGTTTGGGCAATGAGCAGTTCTTC.